This T cell receptor (beta chain) came from a study of cytomegalovirus exposure and HLA in healthy donors. General study findings and limits: Across donors, sequencing depth was assumed by presence/absence analyses to be roughly uniform. Cytomegalovirus status, reportedly, was diagnosed with high specificity and sensitivity by the classifier.

Germline CDR1 MNHNY, CDR2 SVGAGI (reference sequence). The V gene lost 6 bases and the J gene lost 2 bases, with 20 bases spanning the gap. CDR3 length: 16 residues. With respect to this clone: What it binds is not known.

This PCR relied on a set of 60 Vbeta primers and 13 Jbeta primers. Original processing notes: The count from a later analysis was tens of millions of unique TCR beta chains, 9 million to 12 million of them shared. Clones were read by immunoSEQ multiplex PCR, and TCRdb kept only the in-frame ones, dropping some. V, J and clone size are taken as reported in that table, and D and trimming were inferred from the DNA itself. The sample table includes 40,000 to 60,000 clones. The source of this sequence is a female donor in good health and CMV-seronegative. The sequenced sample was PBMCs. The chain employs TRBV6-6 and TRBJ2-7, with a tentative D call TRBD1 (5 bases). The CDR3 protein is CASSPRSGQGAYEQYF. CDR3 DNA: TGTGCCAGCAGCCCACGAAGTGGGCAGGGCGCCTACGAGCAGTACTTC.